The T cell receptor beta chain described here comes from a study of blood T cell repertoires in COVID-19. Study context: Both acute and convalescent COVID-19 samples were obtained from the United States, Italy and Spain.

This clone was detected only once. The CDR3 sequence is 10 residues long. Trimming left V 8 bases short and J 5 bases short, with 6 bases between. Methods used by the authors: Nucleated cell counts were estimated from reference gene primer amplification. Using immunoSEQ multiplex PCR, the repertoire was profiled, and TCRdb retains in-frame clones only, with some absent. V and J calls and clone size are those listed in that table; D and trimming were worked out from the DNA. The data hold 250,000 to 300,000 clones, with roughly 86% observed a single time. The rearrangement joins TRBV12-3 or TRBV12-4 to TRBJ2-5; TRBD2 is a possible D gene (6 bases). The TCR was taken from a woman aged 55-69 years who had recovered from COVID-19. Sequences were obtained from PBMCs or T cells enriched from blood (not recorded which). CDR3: CASGGETQYF. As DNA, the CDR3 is TGTGCCAGCGGGGGGGAGACCCAGTACTTC.